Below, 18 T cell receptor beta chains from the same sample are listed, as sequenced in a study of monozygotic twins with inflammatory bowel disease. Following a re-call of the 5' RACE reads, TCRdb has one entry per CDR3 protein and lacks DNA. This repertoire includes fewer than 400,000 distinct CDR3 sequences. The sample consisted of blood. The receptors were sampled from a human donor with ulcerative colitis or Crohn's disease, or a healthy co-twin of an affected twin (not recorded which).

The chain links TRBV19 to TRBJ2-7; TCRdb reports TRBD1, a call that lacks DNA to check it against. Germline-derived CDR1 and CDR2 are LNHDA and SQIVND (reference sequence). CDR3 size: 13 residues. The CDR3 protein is CASSDRSPYEQYF.

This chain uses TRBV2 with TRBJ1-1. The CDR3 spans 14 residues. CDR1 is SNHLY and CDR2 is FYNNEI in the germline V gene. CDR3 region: CASIGRLMNTEAFF.

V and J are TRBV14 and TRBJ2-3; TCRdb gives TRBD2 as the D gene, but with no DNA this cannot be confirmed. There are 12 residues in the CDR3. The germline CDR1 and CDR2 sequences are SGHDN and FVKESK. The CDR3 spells CASSQDPTSQYF.

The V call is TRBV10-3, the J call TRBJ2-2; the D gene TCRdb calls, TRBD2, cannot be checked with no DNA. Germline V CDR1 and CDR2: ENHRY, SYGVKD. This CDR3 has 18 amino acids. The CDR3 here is CAISESGLAGPYTGELFF.

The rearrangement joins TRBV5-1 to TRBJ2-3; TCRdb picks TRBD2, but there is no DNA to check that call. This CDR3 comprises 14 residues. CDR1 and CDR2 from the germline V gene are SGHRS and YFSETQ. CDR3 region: CASEAGGSSDTQYF.

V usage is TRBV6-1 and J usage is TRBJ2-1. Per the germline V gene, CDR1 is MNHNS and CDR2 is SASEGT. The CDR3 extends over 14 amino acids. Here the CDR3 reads CASSRSIPNNEQFF.

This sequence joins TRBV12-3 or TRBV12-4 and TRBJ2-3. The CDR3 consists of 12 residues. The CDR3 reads CASSSRIDAQYF.

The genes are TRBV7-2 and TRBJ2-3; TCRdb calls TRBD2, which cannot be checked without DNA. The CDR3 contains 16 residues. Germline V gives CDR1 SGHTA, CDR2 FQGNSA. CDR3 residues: CASKTSGRVHTDTQYF.

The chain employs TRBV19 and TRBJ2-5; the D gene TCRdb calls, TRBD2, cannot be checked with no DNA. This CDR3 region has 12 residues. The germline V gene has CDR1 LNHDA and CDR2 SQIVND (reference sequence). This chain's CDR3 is CASRSGGETQYF.

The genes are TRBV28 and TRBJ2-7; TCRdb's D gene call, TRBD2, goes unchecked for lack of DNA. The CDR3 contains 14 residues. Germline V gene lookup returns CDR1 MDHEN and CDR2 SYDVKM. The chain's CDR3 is CASSLLAGASEQYF.

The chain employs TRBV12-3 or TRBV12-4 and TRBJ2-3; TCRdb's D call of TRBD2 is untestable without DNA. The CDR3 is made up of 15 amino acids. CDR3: CASSYTSVSSDTQYF.

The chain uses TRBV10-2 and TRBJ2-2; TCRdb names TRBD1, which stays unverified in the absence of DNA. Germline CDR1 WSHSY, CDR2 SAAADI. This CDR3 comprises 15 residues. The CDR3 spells CASNPGQGSAGELFF.

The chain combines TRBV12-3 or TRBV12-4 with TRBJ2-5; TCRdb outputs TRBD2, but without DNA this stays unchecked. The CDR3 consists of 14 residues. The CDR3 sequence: CASSLWTSGETQYF.

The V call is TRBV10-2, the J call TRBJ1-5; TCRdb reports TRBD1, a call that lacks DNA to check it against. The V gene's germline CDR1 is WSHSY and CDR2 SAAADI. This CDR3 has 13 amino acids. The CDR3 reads CASSARGDQPQHF.

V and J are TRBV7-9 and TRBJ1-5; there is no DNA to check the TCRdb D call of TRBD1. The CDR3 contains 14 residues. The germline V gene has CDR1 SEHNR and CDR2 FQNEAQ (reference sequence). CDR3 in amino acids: CASTMGQGDQPQHF.

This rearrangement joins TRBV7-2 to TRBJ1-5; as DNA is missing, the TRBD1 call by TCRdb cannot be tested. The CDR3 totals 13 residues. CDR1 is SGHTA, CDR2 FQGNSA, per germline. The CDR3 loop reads CASGFRGNQPQHF.

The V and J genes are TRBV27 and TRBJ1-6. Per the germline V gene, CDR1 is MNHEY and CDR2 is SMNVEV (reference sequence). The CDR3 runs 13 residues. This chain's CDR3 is CPSSKRVNSPLHF.

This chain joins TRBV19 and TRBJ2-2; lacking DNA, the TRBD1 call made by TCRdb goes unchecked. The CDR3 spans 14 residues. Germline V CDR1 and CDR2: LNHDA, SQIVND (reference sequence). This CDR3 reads CASSIGQHTGELFF.